What follows is one T cell receptor beta chain and its context. Its antigen is still unknown. Library preparation (for TCRbeta) was performed with unique molecular identifiers. TCRdb analysed the PCR reads with MiXCR anew, one entry per CDR3 protein. This table holds around 450,000 distinct CDR3 sequences, 16% found once. These data are taken from a study of T-cell reconstitution after alpha-beta-depleted transplantation in children. This CDR3 contains 19 residues. CDR1 and CDR2 (germline): MGHRA, YSYEKL. Trimming took off 7 bases at V and 0 bases at J, with 25 bases between the two ends. Study findings and constraints: Recipient T cells and thymic progenitors that survived were the source of the high TCRbeta diversity seen at day 60 in some patients. Among T cells one year after transplant, newly produced cells accounted for most counts and diversity.

This sample comprised PBMCs, mostly from graft donor cells, obtained 360 days after TCRalphabeta/CD19-depleted stem cell transplant. V is TRBV4-1 and J is TRBJ2-1; weak D call: TRBD2 (5 bases). The origin of this receptor is a boy under two years old who had a stem cell transplant for Wiskott-Aldrich syndrome, so the T cells may come from the graft donor. This CDR3 is CASTTGVPTRPSSYNEQFF. In DNA, the CDR3 is TGCGCCAGCACCACCGGGGTCCCCACCCGCCCCAGCTCCTACAATGAGCAGTTCTTC.